The 4 T cell receptor beta chains below were found in one sample sequenced in a study of T cells after yellow fever vaccination. TCRdb fed the 5' RACE reads into MiXCR, producing one record per CDR3 protein. The table lists 60,000 to 95,000 distinct CDR3 sequences, around 7.7% of them singletons, with roughly 28% in the top ten. Sequenced here: CD8+ T cells sorted from PBMCs, sampled 10 days after the first yellow fever vaccination. The receptors originated from a man aged 18 to 30 who received the YFV17D yellow fever vaccine.

Points on this clonotype: A much larger clone lies one base from this, so it may be a read error. The V and J genes are TRBV9 and TRBJ2-3; TRBD2 aligns across 7 bases. With V trimmed by 3 bases and J by 0 bases, 4 bases remained unmatched. The CDR3 has 15 amino acids. CDR1 and CDR2 from the germline V gene are SGDLS and YYNGEE. The CDR3 spells CASSEGRVSTDTQYF. As DNA, the CDR3 is TGTGCCAGCAGCGAGGGGAGGGTGAGCACAGATACGCAGTATTTT.

This sequence joins TRBV7-9 and TRBJ2-1, with 9 bases that match TRBD2. Trimming at V came to 2 bases and at J to 3 bases, leaving 2 bases not matched to a gene. Germline V gene sequence: CDR1 SEHNR, CDR2 FQNEAQ (reference sequence). This CDR3 is built from 15 residues. The CDR3 DNA is TGTGCCAGCAGCTTAACTAGCGGGCACTACAATGAGCAGTTCTTC. Protein product: CASSLTSGHYNEQFF.

Many counts were recorded for this clonotype. The gene calls are TRBV11-2 and TRBJ1-2; D ambiguous. CDR1 SGHAT and CDR2 FQNNGV come from the germline V gene. The germline V and J ends were trimmed by 3 bases and 0 bases, with 5 bases remaining between them. This CDR3 region has 13 residues. In DNA, the CDR3 is TGTGCCAGCAGCTTTGTGGCTAACTATGGCTACACCTTC. Translating it yields CASSFVANYGYTF.

There are many counts of this clonotype. The chain recombines TRBV7-9 with TRBJ1-1, with D perhaps matching TRBD1 (5 bases). Germline V lookup: CDR1 SEHNR, CDR2 FQNEAQ (reference sequence). The CDR3 totals 12 residues. The V end was cut by 4 bases, the J end by 10 bases, with 13 bases between. The DNA for the CDR3 is TGTGCCAGCAGCTCCTCGGACGGGGGAGCTTTCTTT. The encoded protein is CASSSSDGGAFF.